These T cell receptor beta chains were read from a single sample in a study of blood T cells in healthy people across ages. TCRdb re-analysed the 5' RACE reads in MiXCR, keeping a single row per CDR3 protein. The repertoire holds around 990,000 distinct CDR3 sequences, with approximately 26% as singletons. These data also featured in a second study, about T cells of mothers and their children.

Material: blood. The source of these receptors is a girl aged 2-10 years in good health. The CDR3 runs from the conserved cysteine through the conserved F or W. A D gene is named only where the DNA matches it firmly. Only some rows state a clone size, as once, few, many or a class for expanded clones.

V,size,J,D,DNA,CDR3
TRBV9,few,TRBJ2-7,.,TGTGCCAGCAGCAGAAACGACTACGAGCAGTACTTC,CASSRNDYEQYF
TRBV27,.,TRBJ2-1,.,TGTGCCAGCAAACTGCGAGGAACCTACAATGAGCAGTTCTTC,CASKLRGTYNEQFF
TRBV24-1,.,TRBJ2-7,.,TGTGCCACCAGCTCAATTGACAGCCACGAGCAGTACTTC,CATSSIDSHEQYF
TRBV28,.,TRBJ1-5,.,TGTGCCAGCAGTCCCGGACTGAGACGAGGGCCCCAGCATTTT,CASSPGLRRGPQHF
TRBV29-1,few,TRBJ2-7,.,TGCAGCGTTGAAGATACGTTGGGGGAGCAGTACTTC,CSVEDTLGEQYF
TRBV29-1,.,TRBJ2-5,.,TGCAGCGTTCATAGACAGAATCGCGAGACCCAGTACTTC,CSVHRQNRETQYF
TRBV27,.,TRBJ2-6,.,TGTGCCAGCAGTTCCCCTGGGCCCAGGGGGGCCAACGTCCTGACTTTC,CASSSPGPRGANVLTF
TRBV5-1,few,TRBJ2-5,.,TGCGCCAGCAGCCGAGGGCTGGGAGCTGAGACCCAGTACTTC,CASSRGLGAETQYF
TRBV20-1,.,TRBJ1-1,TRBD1,TGCAGTGCTAGAGATTTTTTGGGCTCGACAGGGCACCCCACCGAAGCTTTCTTT,CSARDFLGSTGHPTEAFF
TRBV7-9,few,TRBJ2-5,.,TGTGCCAGCAAGCAACAAATTGGGACCCAGTACTTC,CASKQQIGTQYF
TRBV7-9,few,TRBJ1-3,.,TGTGCCAGCAGCCCCCTCGCCATATATTTT,CASSPLAIYF